This TCR beta chain is drawn from a study of CD8+CD57+ T cells in acquired aplastic anemia listed by TCRdb under 2018. Concerning the study at large: A mean of about 3 ug of DNA, ranging from about 0.19 to 30 ug, was extracted from sorted CD4+ and CD8+ cells.

Genomic DNA served as template for TCR beta VDJ combination and CDR3 sequence profiling. An Illumina HiSeq 2000 was the platform used for TCR repertoire sequencing. On the authors' methods: TRBV/TRBJ rearrangement plots, CDR3 size and DJ length profiles, and Simpson's diversity index were used to assess repertoires. The most abundant DNA sequence in the deep sequencing data was taken as the immunodominant clone. CDR3 amino acid sequences were checked for sharing between subjects and were compared against published repertoires and the VDJdb database. TCRdb passed the public sequencing reads through fastp at Q25 and MiXCR, retaining productive beta sequences. Identical CDR3 protein sequences are pooled into one entry, listed with their most common genes and DNA. The V and J calls, along with clone size, are taken from TCRdb and not from the paper's own processing. The table for this sample lists 250,000 to 350,000 distinct CDR3 sequences; 50% to 70% of them were counted only once. Together, the top ten hold roughly 8% of the sample.

General conclusions and limits of the study: Fewer than 35 CD8+ CDR3 sequences were found to be shared between patients and controls, but these sequences appeared to be highly expressed in patients and within the immunodominant clones of the patients. Patients and healthy controls showed no significant difference in CD8+ Simpson's diversity (P=0.060).

The study deep-sequenced TCR repertoires of sorted CD4+ and CD8+ blood T cells from severe aplastic anemia patients and healthy subjects. Ficoll-Paque density gradient centrifugation was used to isolate peripheral blood mononuclear cells. Before DNA was extracted, CD4+ and CD8+ T cells were sorted using either FACS or magnetic beads. V is cut by 4 bases and J by 0 bases, and the space between the germline ends is 17 bases. The CDR3 starts with the cysteine, ends with the phenylalanine, and has 17 residues. The only DNA kept is the CDR3, 51 bases in frame from the first base. According to the germline V gene (reference sequence), CDR1 reads LNHNV and CDR2 reads YYDKDF. As for this clonotype: Its antigen remains undetermined. Nothing much larger sits one base from this clone, and base qualities are not available.

This chain is built from TRBV15 and TRBJ2-3; the best D guess is TRBD2, with 6 bases matching. This TCR was sampled from a human donor with severe aplastic anemia or a healthy control (not recorded which). Sequenced: sorted CD4+, CD8+, or CD8+CD57+ T cells (not recorded which) from PBMCs. The base sequence is TGTGCCACCAGCACAGGTGGAGGGCGGGCCAGCACAGATACGCAGTATTTT. This yields the protein CATSTGGGRASTDTQYF.